This entry lists 30 T cell receptor beta chains sequenced from one sample in a study of CD8 T cells in Susac syndrome. Random hexamers primed reverse transcription of about 0.45 to 1 ug RNA. TCRdb passed the immunoSEQ multiplex PCR reads through MiXCR, listing each CDR3 protein once. The table shows about 130,000 distinct CDR3 sequences, with around 86% occurring only once. Sequencing used CD8+ T cells from PBMCs. The receptors here all came from a human donor with multiple sclerosis.

In its sample, this clonotype was seen once. An end of the junction differs from the germline gene, which may be a read error. The CDR3 region is CASSLRQAMNTVAFF. The CDR3 coding sequence is TGCGCCAGCAGCTTGAGGCAGGCCATGAACACTGTAGCTTTCTTT. This chain links TRBV5-1 with TRBJ1-1; D gene uncertain. Germline assignment: CDR1 SGHRS and CDR2 YFSETQ. CDR3 length: 15 residues.

This chain joins TRBV14 and TRBJ1-6; D possibly corresponds to TRBD1 (5 bases). Germline-derived CDR1 and CDR2 are SGHDN and FVKESK. The CDR3 spans 17 residues. V shed 1 base and J shed 4 bases, with 14 bases lying between them. The CDR3 protein is CASSQGDGSFYNSPLHF. DNA of the CDR3: TGTGCCAGCAGCCAAGGGGACGGCTCCTTTTATAATTCACCCCTCCACTTT.

The gene calls are TRBV7-8 and TRBJ1-4, with 7 bases lining up with TRBD1. The CDR3 sequence is 14 residues long. With 6 bases clipped from V and 4 bases from J, the junction kept 5 bases outside the gene matches. The germline V gene encodes CDR1 SGHVS and CDR2 FQNEAQ. CDR3 region: CASSWDSLNEKLFF. The CDR3 nucleotides read TGTGCCAGCAGTTGGGACAGCCTTAATGAAAAACTGTTTTTT. Together with reference TRBV7-8 and TRBJ1-4, the CDR3 gives the full variable domain: GAGVSQSPRYKVAKRGQDVALRCDPISGHVSLFWYQQALGQGPEFLTYFQNEAQLDKSGLPSDRFFAERPEGSVSTLKIQRTQQEDSAVYLCASSWDSLNEKLFFGSGTQLSVL.

This clonotype was picked up one time. The rearrangement uses TRBV7-2 and TRBJ1-5; 11 positions match TRBD1. CDR1 is SGHTA, CDR2 FQGNSA, per germline. The CDR3 is 17 amino acids. The J segment lost 1 base and the V segment lost 5 bases, leaving 7 bases of the junction unmatched. CDR3 in amino acids: CASSIGTGGPSNQPQHF. In DNA, the CDR3 is TGTGCCAGCAGCATCGGGACAGGGGGTCCCAGCAATCAGCCCCAGCATTTT.

This rearrangement joins TRBV14 to TRBJ2-6; D is possibly TRBD1 (6 bases). The CDR3 is 17 residues long. The ends were cut back, 4 bases at V and 3 bases at J, with 16 bases in the middle. Germline CDR1 reads SGHDN; CDR2 reads FVKESK. CDR3: CASSLRDIPYGANVLTF. The DNA for the CDR3 is TGTGCCAGCAGCCTCCGGGACATTCCCTATGGGGCCAACGTCCTGACTTTC.

Regarding this clonotype: A much larger clone differs from this one at a single base, so this may be a read error. This chain joins TRBV4-1 and TRBJ1-2; D gene unclear. Germline loops: CDR1 MGHRA, CDR2 YSYEKL. The CDR3 extends over 13 amino acids. This CDR3 reads CTSSQEDRYGYTF. The DNA for the CDR3 is TGCACCAGCAGCCAAGAAGATCGCTATGGCTACACCTTC.

The rearrangement joins TRBV7-9 to TRBJ2-1, with D hard to call. Trimming took 4 bases from V and 0 from J, leaving 13 bases between them. The CDR3 length is 16 residues. The germline CDR1 and CDR2 sequences are SEHNR and FQNEAQ (reference sequence). The CDR3 DNA reads TGTGCCAGCAGCTCCGTTGGCCCTAGCTCCTACAATGAGCAGTTCTTC. Protein: CASSSVGPSSYNEQFF.

This clonotype was seen only once. The rearrangement joins TRBV10-3 to TRBJ2-1; D possibly corresponds to TRBD1 (6 bases). The CDR3 loop spans 15 amino acids. The germline V gene encodes CDR1 ENHRY and CDR2 SYGVKD. V was shortened by 3 bases and J by 0 bases, with 9 bases between the two germline ends. The CDR3 coding sequence is TGTGCCATCAGTGACCCAGGGGACTCCTACAATGAGCAGTTCTTC. It translates to CAISDPGDSYNEQFF.

The rearrangement uses TRBV7-2 and TRBJ1-5; D is undetermined. This CDR3 has 15 amino acids. V dropped 1 base and J dropped 5 bases, with 12 bases sitting between them. Per the germline V gene, CDR1 is SGHTA and CDR2 is FQGNSA. The CDR3 region has the DNA TGTGCCAGCAGCTTAGAATGGGCAGGAGATCAGCCCCAGCATTTT. It yields the protein CASSLEWAGDQPQHF.

The chain couples TRBV13 to TRBJ2-5, with D perhaps TRBD1 or TRBD2 (5 bases each). This CDR3 has 15 residues. Germline V lookup: CDR1 PRHDT, CDR2 FYEKMQ (reference sequence). Trimming cost V 0 bases and J 5 bases, with 13 bases left between them. CDR3 in amino acids: CASSLGPGSRETQYF. The CDR3 coding sequence is TGTGCCAGCAGCTTAGGCCCAGGGAGTAGGGAGACCCAGTACTTC.

The chain joins TRBV20-1 to TRBJ2-7; no firm D call. CDR3 length: 14 residues. The V gene lost 0 bases and the J gene lost 0 bases, with 9 bases spanning the gap. Per the germline V gene, CDR1 is DFQATT and CDR2 is SNEGSKA (reference sequence). The CDR3 sequence is CSAREVRSSYEQYF. The DNA of the CDR3 is TGCAGTGCTAGAGAAGTGAGGTCCTCCTACGAGCAGTACTTC.

This clonotype was found a few times. The V and J genes are TRBV27 and TRBJ1-5; D remains unclear. The V gene's germline CDR1 is MNHEY and CDR2 SMNVEV (reference sequence). This CDR3 comprises 16 residues. V shed 5 bases and J shed 6 bases, with 20 bases lying between them. DNA for the CDR3: TGTGCCAGCAGTGGCCCCCCCGCGGCAATGGGTCAGCCCCAGCATTTT. Its protein product is CASSGPPAAMGQPQHF.

The chain links TRBV13 to TRBJ1-6; D perhaps matches TRBD1 (5 bases). This CDR3 region has 12 residues. CDR1 and CDR2 (germline): PRHDT, FYEKMQ (reference sequence). With 5 bases removed from V and 8 bases from J, the gap between germline ends came to 7 bases. The CDR3 spells CASSRGDSPLHF. DNA of the CDR3: TGTGCCAGCAGCCGGGGGGATTCACCCCTCCACTTT.

This chain links TRBV5-6 with TRBJ2-7; D unresolved. With 1 base removed from V and 2 bases from J, the gap between germline ends came to 7 bases. Germline V CDR1 and CDR2: SGHDT, YYEEEE. The CDR3 totals 13 residues. Written as DNA, the CDR3 is TGTGCCAGCAGCTTGATGGGGACCTACGAGCAGTACTTC. As protein: CASSLMGTYEQYF.

V and J are TRBV19 and TRBJ1-2; D not certain. The CDR3 is 14 amino acids. The V and J ends lost 5 bases and 2 bases respectively, with 12 bases between them. The germline V gene encodes CDR1 LNHDA and CDR2 SQIVND (reference sequence). This CDR3 reads CASSHRTQNYGYTF. Here the CDR3 DNA reads TGTGCCAGTAGTCACCGAACGCAAAACTATGGCTACACCTTC.

This rearrangement joins TRBV29-1 to TRBJ1-2; D not resolved. Germline V lookup: CDR1 SQVTM, CDR2 ANQGSEA. With 7 bases removed from V and 6 bases from J, the gap between germline ends came to 12 bases. The CDR3 consists of 11 residues. This chain's CDR3 is CSAGQLHGYTF. The CDR3 nucleotides read TGCAGCGCCGGGCAGCTCCATGGCTACACCTTC.

The genes are TRBV24-1 and TRBJ2-2; the D gene is possibly TRBD1 (6 bases). Germline CDR1 KGHDR, CDR2 SFDVKD. CDR3 length equals 14 residues. The V end lost 8 bases, the J end lost 0 bases, and 9 bases lay between the germline ends. The CDR3 DNA reads TGTGCCACCATGGACAGAACGAACACCGGGGAGCTGTTTTTT. Translating it yields CATMDRTNTGELFF.

The chain links TRBV28 to TRBJ1-2; TRBD1 is a possible D gene (5 bases). The germline V gene encodes CDR1 MDHEN and CDR2 SYDVKM. This CDR3 has 16 amino acids. V dropped 3 bases and J dropped 2 bases, with 16 bases sitting between them. Here the CDR3 reads CASSFTLWAGNYGYTF. The CDR3, as DNA: TGTGCCAGCAGTTTCACGCTTTGGGCAGGGAACTATGGCTACACCTTC.

The rearrangement uses TRBV5-8 and TRBJ2-1; TRBD1 might be the D (5 bases). CDR1 and CDR2 (germline): SGHTS, YDEGEE. V lost 0 bases, J lost 6 bases, and 16 bases lay in between. The CDR3 has 16 amino acids. The CDR3, as DNA: TGTGCCAGCAGCTTGGAAGGTGGCAGGGATATCAATGAGCAGTTCTTC. It translates to CASSLEGGRDINEQFF.

This sequence joins TRBV29-1 and TRBJ1-2; D possibly corresponds to TRBD1 (6 bases). The CDR3 has 11 residues. Germline CDR1 SQVTM, CDR2 ANQGSEA. Between the trimmed V and J ends, which lost 5 bases and 4 bases, there was a span of 8 bases. CDR3 region: CSVPDSYGYTF. The CDR3 DNA is TGCAGCGTTCCGGACAGCTATGGCTACACCTTC. The variable domain in full, completed from reference TRBV29-1 and TRBJ1-2, reads SAVISQKPSRDICQRGTSLTIQCQVDSQVTMMFWYRQQPGQSLTLIATANQGSEATYESGFVIDKFPISRPNLTFSTLTVSNMSPEDSSIYLCSVPDSYGYTFGSGTRLTVV.

The rearrangement links TRBV7-8 to TRBJ1-1, with 7 bases matching TRBD1. Germline V gene data show CDR1 as SGHVS and CDR2 as FQNEAQ. This CDR3 contains 16 residues. V trimming: 5 bases; J trimming: 1 base; junction bases outside the gene matches: 10. The CDR3 coding sequence is TGTGCCAGCAGCCTTGGGACAGCCAGTGGGAACACTGAAGCTTTCTTT. Its translation is CASSLGTASGNTEAFF. The variable domain in full, with the rest retrieved from reference TRBV7-8 and TRBJ1-1, is GAGVSQSPRYKVAKRGQDVALRCDPISGHVSLFWYQQALGQGPEFLTYFQNEAQLDKSGLPSDRFFAERPEGSVSTLKIQRTQQEDSAVYLCASSLGTASGNTEAFFGQGTRLTVV.

The chain combines TRBV28 with TRBJ2-7; 7 nucleotides agree with TRBD2. Germline assignment: CDR1 MDHEN and CDR2 SYDVKM. This CDR3 has 14 amino acids. Unmatched junction bases numbered 2, after V lost 3 bases and J lost 0 bases. The CDR3 protein is CASSFGRTSYEQYF. The DNA of the CDR3 is TGTGCCAGCAGTTTCGGGAGGACCTCCTACGAGCAGTACTTC.

This clonotype was detected a few times. The V call is TRBV7-9, the J call TRBJ1-2; 7 bases align to TRBD1. The V and J ends lost 5 bases and 6 bases, in that order; junction bases with no gene match: 6. Germline loops: CDR1 SEHNR, CDR2 FQNEAQ (reference sequence). The CDR3 totals 13 residues. The CDR3 region is CASSADRSHGYTF. CDR3 bases: TGTGCCAGCAGCGCGGACAGGAGCCATGGCTACACCTTC.

The chain employs TRBV30 and TRBJ2-3; D not certain. V shed 4 bases and J shed 8 bases, with 13 bases lying between them. Germline V gene lookup returns CDR1 GTSNPN and CDR2 SVGIG (reference sequence). CDR3 size: 12 residues. CDR3 DNA sequence: TGTGCCTGGACGGGTCAAAGAGGTACGCAGTATTTT. This translates into CAWTGQRGTQYF.

This chain links TRBV18 with TRBJ2-7; TRBD1 matches 7 bases. Germline lookup yields CDR1 KGHSH and CDR2 LQKENI. The CDR3 contains 15 residues. V dropped 6 bases and J dropped 0; count of bases not matched to a gene: 8. CDR3 region: CASSHTGVLSYEQYF. Written as DNA, the CDR3 is TGTGCCAGCTCCCATACAGGGGTCCTCTCCTACGAGCAGTACTTC. The entire variable domain, with the rest obtained from reference TRBV18 and TRBJ2-7, is as follows: NAGVMQNPRHLVRRRGQEARLRCSPMKGHSHVYWYRQLPEEGLKFMVYLQKENIIDESGMPKERFSAEFPKEGPSILRIQQVVRGDSAAYFCASSHTGVLSYEQYFGPGTRLTVT.

The CDR3, as DNA: TGCGCCAGCAGCCAACTTCTGACAGGGGGCGAGTCAGCTGGCTACACCTTC. Residues: CASSQLLTGGESAGYTF. The rearrangement uses TRBV4-1 and TRBJ1-2; the match to TRBD1 covers 10 bases. Trimming cost V 2 bases and J 7 bases; bases outside gene matches: 13. The length of the CDR3 is 17 residues. Germline-derived CDR1 and CDR2 are MGHRA and YSYEKL.

This chain joins TRBV3-1 and TRBJ2-2, with 15 bases identical to TRBD2. Germline V gives CDR1 LGHDT, CDR2 YNNKEL (reference sequence). Trimming removed 6 bases from V and 3 bases from J; junction bases left unmatched: 5. The CDR3 length is 17 residues. CDR3 region: CASRPGLAGGDTGELFF. DNA for the CDR3: TGTGCCAGCAGACCGGGACTAGCGGGGGGTGACACCGGGGAGCTGTTTTTT. The whole variable domain, filled in from reference TRBV3-1 and TRBJ2-2, reads DTAVSQTPKYLVTQMGNDKSIKCEQNLGHDTMYWYKQDSKKFLKIMFSYNNKELIINETVPNRFSPKSPDKAHLNLHINSLELGDSAVYFCASRPGLAGGDTGELFFGEGSRLTVL.

Concerning this clonotype: Without the conserved terminal phenylalanine or tryptophan, this CDR3 likely stems from a read error. The CDR3 coding sequence is TGCAGCGGCGATTTTGGCTATGGCTACACCTTA. Encoded protein: CSGDFGYGYTL. J is TRBJ1-2 and V is TRBV29-1; D gene ambiguous. In germline, CDR1 is SQVTM, CDR2 ANQGSEA. The CDR3 is made up of 11 amino acids. V lost 7 bases to trimming and J lost 4 bases, with 10 bases between them.

The V call is TRBV7-9, the J call TRBJ2-4; D perhaps matches TRBD2 (5 bases). Germline V CDR1 and CDR2: SEHNR, FQNEAQ (reference sequence). The V gene lost 7 bases and the J gene lost 0 bases, with 10 bases spanning the gap. The CDR3 is 14 residues long. The DNA for the CDR3 is TGTGCCAGCACCGACGGACTAGCCAAAAACATTCAGTACTTC. Translation gives CASTDGLAKNIQYF.

V usage is TRBV19 and J usage is TRBJ1-1, with D uncertain. V lost 2 bases to trimming and J lost 1 base, with 5 bases between them. Germline-derived CDR1 and CDR2 are LNHDA and SQIVND (reference sequence). This CDR3 spans 13 amino acids. Here the CDR3 reads CASSISANTEAFF. The CDR3 region has the DNA TGTGCCAGTAGTATATCTGCGAACACTGAAGCTTTCTTT.